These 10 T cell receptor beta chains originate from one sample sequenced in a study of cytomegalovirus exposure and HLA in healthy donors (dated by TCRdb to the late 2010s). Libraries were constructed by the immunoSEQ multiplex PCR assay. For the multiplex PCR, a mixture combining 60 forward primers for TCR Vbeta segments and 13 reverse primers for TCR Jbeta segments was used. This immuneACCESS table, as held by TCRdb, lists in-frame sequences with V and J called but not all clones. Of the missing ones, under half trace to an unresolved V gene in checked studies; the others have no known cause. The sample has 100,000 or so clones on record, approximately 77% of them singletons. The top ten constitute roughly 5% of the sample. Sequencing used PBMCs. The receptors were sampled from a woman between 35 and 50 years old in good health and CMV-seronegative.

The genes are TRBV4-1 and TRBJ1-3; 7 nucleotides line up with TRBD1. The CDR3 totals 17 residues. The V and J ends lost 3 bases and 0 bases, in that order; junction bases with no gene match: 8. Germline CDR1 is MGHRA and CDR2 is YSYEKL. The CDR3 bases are TGCGCCAGCAGCCACGAGGACAGGAAGAGCTCTGGAAACACCATATATTTT. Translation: CASSHEDRKSSGNTIYF.

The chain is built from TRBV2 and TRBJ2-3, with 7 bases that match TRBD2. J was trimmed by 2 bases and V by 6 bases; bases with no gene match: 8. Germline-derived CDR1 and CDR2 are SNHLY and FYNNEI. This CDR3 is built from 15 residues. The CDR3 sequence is CASRNRDYDTDTQYF. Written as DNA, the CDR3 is TGTGCCAGCAGAAACCGGGACTATGACACAGATACGCAGTATTTT.

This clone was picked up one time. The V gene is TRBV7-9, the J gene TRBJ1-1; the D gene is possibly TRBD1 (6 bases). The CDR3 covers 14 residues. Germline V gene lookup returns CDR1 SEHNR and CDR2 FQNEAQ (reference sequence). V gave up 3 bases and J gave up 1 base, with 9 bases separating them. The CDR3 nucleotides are TGTGCCAGCAGCTTCTGGGGGCGGAACACTGAAGCTTTCTTT. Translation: CASSFWGRNTEAFF.

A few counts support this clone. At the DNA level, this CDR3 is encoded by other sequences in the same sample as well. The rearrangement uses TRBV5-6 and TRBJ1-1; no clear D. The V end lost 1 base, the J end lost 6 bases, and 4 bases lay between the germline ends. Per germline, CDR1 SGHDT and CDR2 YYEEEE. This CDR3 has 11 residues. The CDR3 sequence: CASSLRAEAFF. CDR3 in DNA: TGTGCCAGCAGCTTGCGGGCTGAAGCTTTCTTT.

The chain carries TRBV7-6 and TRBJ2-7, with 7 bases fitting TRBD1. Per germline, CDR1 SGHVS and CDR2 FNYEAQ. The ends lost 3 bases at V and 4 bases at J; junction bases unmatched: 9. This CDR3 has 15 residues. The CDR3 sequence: CASSFLQGKAYEQYF. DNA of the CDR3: TGTGCCAGCAGCTTCCTACAGGGGAAGGCGTACGAGCAGTACTTC.

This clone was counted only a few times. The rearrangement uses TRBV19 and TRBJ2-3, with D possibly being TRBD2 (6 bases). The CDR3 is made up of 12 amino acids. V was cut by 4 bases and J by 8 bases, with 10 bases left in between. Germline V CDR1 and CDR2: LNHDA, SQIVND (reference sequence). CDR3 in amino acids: CASSNRGFTQYF. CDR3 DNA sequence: TGTGCCAGTAGTAATCGGGGGTTTACGCAGTATTTT.

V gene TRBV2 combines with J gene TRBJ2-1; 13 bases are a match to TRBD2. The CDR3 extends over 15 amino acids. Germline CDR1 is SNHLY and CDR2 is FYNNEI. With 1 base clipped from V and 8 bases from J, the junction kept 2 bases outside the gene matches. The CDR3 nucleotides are TGTGCCAGCAGTGAAGGGACTAGCGGGGGATATGAGCAGTTCTTC. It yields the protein CASSEGTSGGYEQFF.

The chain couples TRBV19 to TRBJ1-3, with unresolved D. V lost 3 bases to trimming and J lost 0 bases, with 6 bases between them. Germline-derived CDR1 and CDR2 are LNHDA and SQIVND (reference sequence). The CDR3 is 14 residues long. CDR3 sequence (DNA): TGTGCCAGTAGTATGGGCAGCTCTGGAAACACCATATATTTT. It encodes CASSMGSSGNTIYF.

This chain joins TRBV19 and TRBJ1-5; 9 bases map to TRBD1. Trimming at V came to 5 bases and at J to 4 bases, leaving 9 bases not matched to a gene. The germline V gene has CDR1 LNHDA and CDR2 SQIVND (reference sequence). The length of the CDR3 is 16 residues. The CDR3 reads CASSVNRGRGNQPQHF. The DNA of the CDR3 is TGTGCCAGTAGTGTGAACAGGGGGCGGGGGAATCAGCCCCAGCATTTT.

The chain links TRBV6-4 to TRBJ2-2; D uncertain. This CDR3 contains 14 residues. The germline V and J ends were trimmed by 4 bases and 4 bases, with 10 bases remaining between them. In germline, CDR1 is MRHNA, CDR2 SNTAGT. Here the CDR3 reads CASSASPGTGELFF. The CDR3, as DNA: TGTGCCAGCAGTGCTTCGCCGGGCACCGGGGAGCTGTTTTTT.